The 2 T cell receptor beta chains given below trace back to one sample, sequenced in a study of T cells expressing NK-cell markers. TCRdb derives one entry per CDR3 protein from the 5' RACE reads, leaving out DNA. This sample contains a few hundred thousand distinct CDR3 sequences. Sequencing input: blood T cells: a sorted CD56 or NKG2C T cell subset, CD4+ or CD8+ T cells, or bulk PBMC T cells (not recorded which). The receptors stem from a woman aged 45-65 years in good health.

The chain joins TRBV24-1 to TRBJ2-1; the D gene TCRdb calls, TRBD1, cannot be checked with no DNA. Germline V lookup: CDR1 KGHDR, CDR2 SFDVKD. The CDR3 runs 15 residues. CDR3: CATSVMTGVRNEQFF.

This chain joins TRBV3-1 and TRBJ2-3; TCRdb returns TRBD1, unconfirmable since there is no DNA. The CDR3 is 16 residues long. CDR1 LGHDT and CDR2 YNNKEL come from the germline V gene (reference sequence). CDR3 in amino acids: CASSPPPGLRTDTQYF.